The present entry profiles one T cell receptor beta chain with its context. It has no known antigen specificity. Base qualities are not recorded, but no much larger clone differs from it by a single base. This entry is derived from a study of shared clonotypes between healthy human individuals (dated by TCRdb to the early 2020s). As for the study more broadly: The cohort comprised a couple of women and a few men aged 18 to 49 years. Different laboratories and diverse techniques were used to prepare libraries and sequence TCR repertoires, to increase sequencing depth and limit assay-specific biases. To estimate repertoire size and how much clonotype sharing occurs between individuals, the study deeply sequenced the blood TCR repertoires of 5 or 6 healthy adults. Each donor's leukapheresis produced roughly between roughly 0.85 and 9.5 billion PBMCs. For each donor, CD4 naive and CD4 memory were each given three plates, CD8 naive was given two plates, and CD8 memory was given one plate.

After removal of 6 bases from V and 5 bases from J, the junction retains 9 bases not matched to a gene. The CDR3 runs 16 residues from the cysteine to the phenylalanine. Just CDR3 DNA is preserved here, 48 bases in frame from base 1. CDR1 and CDR2 are drawn from the germline V gene: SNHLY, FYNNEI. Using the deep immunoSEQ assay, multiplex PCR amplified TCR CDR3 regions from genomic DNA. Genomic DNA extracted from each cell subset was distributed evenly over all wells of several immunoSEQ 96-well plates, and each plate served as one replicate. For sorted subsets, around 200 ng genomic DNA, equal to tens of thousands of T cell genomes, was loaded into each replicate PCR. Purified libraries were quantified with a Qubit 3.0 fluorometer, sized on a Bioanalyzer 2100, and re-quantified with the KAPA Library Quantification kit. Each immunoSEQ 96-well plate was sequenced on its own single-read 150-cycle Illumina NextSeq 550 flow cell. As for how the authors treated the data: Because the immunoSEQ output included only junctional sequences and no quality scores, the filtering could not be the same as the filtering used for full-length reads. Sequences were annotated with PyIR, a Python wrapper for IgBLAST v1.9, and V/J genes and CDR3 were assigned using IMGT germline references. Reads were removed for weak V/J assignments (E-value above 1e-6), missing CDR3, stop codons, out-of-frame junctions, or ambiguous translated residues. A V3J clonotype was defined by an identical inferred V gene, J gene, and CDR3 amino acid sequence. Percentage overlap between repertoires was computed as shared unique clonotypes divided by the size of the smaller repertoire. Repertoire richness was assessed with RTK rarefaction, the Chao1 estimator, and Recon v2.1 estimates of unobserved clonotypes. Generation probabilities were computed with OLGA for all TCRbeta clonotypes obtained by the gDNA method from a few donors. Imported from immuneACCESS, the table was reduced by TCRdb to in-frame sequences with V and J called. These copies leave out some clones; in studies compared against another copy, an unresolved V gene accounts for under half, and the cause of the remainder is not known. That table is the source of V, J and clone size, and D and trimming were worked out from the DNA. The sample records more than 400,000 clones, 90% to 96% of which are singletons. In total, the top ten clones hold 0.055% to 0.075% of the sample.

Here is what the overall study found, with its caveats: Because the study included a small number of donors, the genetic and exposure-history diversity represented was limited. About 5% of naive CD4, 3.5% of naive CD8, approximately 2% of memory CD4, and around 0.4% of memory CD8 clonotypes were shared across several donors. Naive subsets generally had larger estimated clonotype richness than memory subsets. Compared with non-shared clonotypes, the clonotypes found in all four sorted-subset donors had higher generation probabilities. Sampling was limited to blood, and TCR repertoires in tissue likely differ from TCR repertoires in blood. Based on pairwise subsampling, the degree of clonotype sharing among donors was expected to be affected by sequencing depth. Even with the large sequencing depth, rarefaction of the sorted-subset datasets indicated that sequencing was incomplete.

The donors were healthy, HIV-negative adults who had no recently reported acute infections or vaccinations. Every donor was a Caucasian adult living in Nashville, Tennessee, USA. CD4+ T cells were enriched by magnetic negative selection, after which naive cells were positively selected on CD45RA and the negative fraction was taken as the memory subset. After blood collection by leukapheresis, PBMCs were isolated using Ficoll-Histopaque density gradient centrifugation and then cryopreserved in the vapor phase of liquid nitrogen. Purity and quantity of every magnetically sorted T cell population were checked by analytical flow cytometry. From each sorted fraction, genomic DNA was isolated and quantified by UV absorbance on a Nanodrop 2000c.

This clonotype was sampled from a woman in her thirties in good health. The sequencing input was naive CD4+ T cells sorted from blood. The cell subset or site tag for this specimen amounts to: CD45RA+ positively selected. This receptor chain uses TRBV2 and TRBJ2-7, with TRBD2 matching 14 junction bases. The nucleotide sequence reads TGTGCCAGCAGGCCAGGGACTAGCGGGAGTACACACGAGCAGTACTTC. It translates as CASRPGTSGSTHEQYF.